This T cell receptor (beta chain) comes out of a study of tumor-infiltrating lymphocytes in primary liver carcinoma. The overall study: Roughly 3.5 to 8 million productive TCRbeta reads came from each sample, comparable across tissue types.

As for this clonotype: Mismatch with germline at one junction end may stem from a read error.

With a constant-region primer, TCR beta cDNA was made from approximately 500 ng of total RNA. Library construction for TCR beta comprised three nested multiplex PCR rounds performed with slightly modified ARM-PCR. TRBV1-TRBV30 forward primers paired with a C-beta reverse primer drove the first two PCR rounds, roughly 9 cycles each. TCRdb analysed the multiplex PCR reads with MiXCR anew, one entry per CDR3 protein. Of more than 100,000 distinct CDR3 sequences listed, 55% to 65% were seen once; the top ten hold approximately 10%. Starting material for RNA and DNA co-extraction consisted of about 20-30 mg of unsorted bulk tissue. Every tumor specimen contained over 80% viable tumor cells. This CDR3 spans 16 amino acids. Germline CDR1 is MNHNS and CDR2 is SASEGT.

The TCR originated in a woman aged 60-70 years with primary liver carcinoma and hepatitis B virus infection. This chain connects TRBV6-1 to TRBJ2-3, with 11 bases fitting TRBD2. The sample consisted of liver tumor tissue from sampling region 1. The subset here: tumor region T1, superior pole. The CDR3 DNA follows: TGTGCTAGCAGTCCGGCGTTAGCGGGAGGGAGTGATACGCAGTATTTT. It specifies CASSPALAGGSDTQYF.